These 14 T cell receptor beta chains originate from one sample sequenced in a study of cytomegalovirus exposure and HLA in healthy donors (dated by TCRdb to 2017 to 2019). Library generation was performed with the immunoSEQ multiplex PCR assay. What TCRdb holds here is the immuneACCESS table cut down to in-frame rearrangements. Part of the clones is not present; checked against another copy, under half of the missing clones reflect an unresolved V gene, and the others are unexplained. The sample table lists some 250,000 clones, 90% of them with a count of one. In total, the top ten clones hold under 0.4% of the sample. Sequencing used PBMCs. The receptors shown here come from a woman aged 18-29 years in good health and CMV-seronegative.

As for this clone: Other DNA sequences in the sample encode the same CDR3. J is TRBJ2-7 and V is TRBV7-9; 8 bases are shared with TRBD1. The germline V gene has CDR1 SEHNR and CDR2 FQNEAQ (reference sequence). V was clipped by 1 base and J by 4 bases; unmatched bases: 3. The CDR3 has 14 residues. CDR3 region: CASSLGTGTYEQYV. Written as DNA, the CDR3 is TGTGCCAGCAGCTTAGGGACAGGGACGTACGAGCAGTACGTC.

The V call is TRBV7-9, the J call TRBJ2-1; 8 nucleotides align to TRBD1. V was pared by 4 bases and J by 4 bases, with 3 bases of the junction left unmatched. Looked up from germline, CDR1 is SEHNR and CDR2 is FQNEAQ (reference sequence). This CDR3 is built from 14 residues. The DNA for the CDR3 is TGTGCCAGCAGCTGGACAGGGAGATACAATGAGCAGTTCTTC. This codes for CASSWTGRYNEQFF.

V usage is TRBV7-6 and J usage is TRBJ2-5; possible D gene TRBD2, 6 bases. V was clipped by 3 bases and J by 1 base, with 12 bases between them. Germline values: CDR1 SGHVS, CDR2 FNYEAQ. The CDR3 extends over 15 amino acids. CDR3 nucleotide sequence: TGTGCCAGCAGCTTGCGGGGTGACTCCCAAGAGACCCAGTACTTC. It encodes CASSLRGDSQETQYF.

The chain uses TRBV9 and TRBJ1-5; D might be TRBD1 (5 bases). V was shortened by 3 bases and J by 4 bases, with 17 bases between the two germline ends. Germline V gene sequence: CDR1 SGDLS, CDR2 YYNGEE. The CDR3 spans 16 residues. The DNA of the CDR3 is TGTGCCAGCAGCGCAGGCGGACTCGGGACTAATCAGCCCCAGCATTTT. Translation: CASSAGGLGTNQPQHF.

This clone appeared a single time. V and J are TRBV4-3 and TRBJ2-7; the match to TRBD1 covers 9 bases. CDR1 LGHNA and CDR2 YSLEER come from the germline V gene. The V gene end was trimmed by 5 bases and the J gene end by 2 bases; junction bases not matched to a gene: 7. This CDR3 contains 15 residues. The CDR3: CASSTQDRGPYEQYF. The DNA for the CDR3 is TGCGCCAGCAGCACGCAGGACAGGGGACCCTACGAGCAGTACTTC.

This chain connects TRBV9 to TRBJ1-1; 12 bases agree with TRBD1. This CDR3 has 18 residues. V was pared by 4 bases and J by 3 bases, with 13 bases of the junction left unmatched. The V gene's germline CDR1 is SGDLS and CDR2 YYNGEE. The CDR3 DNA reads TGTGCCAGCAGCCTTAGCCCGGGACAGGGGGCACGGGACACTGAAGCTTTCTTT. It translates to CASSLSPGQGARDTEAFF.

This rearrangement joins TRBV30 to TRBJ2-2; TRBD2 might be the D (7 bases). V was shortened by 1 base and J by 4 bases, with 13 bases between the two germline ends. CDR1 is GTSNPN, CDR2 SVGIG, per germline (reference sequence). This CDR3 is 15 amino acids long. This CDR3 reads CAWSAFGGPTGELFF. CDR3 bases: TGTGCCTGGAGTGCCTTCGGGGGGCCCACCGGGGAGCTGTTTTTT.

The table lists this clone with a few counts. The V call is TRBV27, the J call TRBJ1-6, with 8 bases lining up with TRBD1. Germline CDR1 reads MNHEY; CDR2 reads SMNVEV (reference sequence). The junction had 4 bases not matched to a gene; V was cut back by 1 base and J by 8 bases. This CDR3 has 15 amino acids. In DNA form, the CDR3 reads TGTGCCAGCAGTTTATACAGGGGGAGGGATTCACCCCTCCACTTT. Translated, it gives CASSLYRGRDSPLHF.

The chain combines TRBV5-6 with TRBJ2-7; no reliable D call. Looked up from germline, CDR1 is SGHDT and CDR2 is YYEEEE. The CDR3 spans 11 residues. V dropped 4 bases and J dropped 6 bases, with 8 bases sitting between them. CDR3 bases: TGTGCCAGCAGCGGCCCGCTCGAGCAGTACTTC. Protein sequence: CASSGPLEQYF.

This clone is a singleton in its sample. The rearrangement links TRBV6-1 to TRBJ1-4; 9 nucleotides align to TRBD1. The CDR3 runs 14 residues. Germline loops: CDR1 MNHNS, CDR2 SASEGT. Trimming removed 1 base from V and 8 bases from J; junction bases left unmatched: 2. The CDR3 region is CASSEGGQGEKLFF. The CDR3 DNA reads as TGTGCCAGCAGTGAAGGGGGACAGGGCGAAAAACTGTTTTTT.

Points on this clone: This same CDR3 is encoded by further DNA sequences in the sample. Here the CDR3 reads CASSLATGSYNEQFF. The CDR3 DNA reads TGCGCCAGCAGCTTGGCCACTGGTTCGTACAATGAGCAGTTCTTC. This chain uses TRBV5-1 with TRBJ2-1; D not certain. The germline V gene has CDR1 SGHRS and CDR2 YFSETQ. The V gene lost 0 bases and the J gene lost 4 bases, with 11 bases spanning the gap. The CDR3 is made up of 15 amino acids.

The V and J genes are TRBV11-2 and TRBJ2-1, with a possible D match to TRBD1 (5 bases). The CDR3 length is 16 residues. Between the trimmed V and J ends, which lost 6 bases and 3 bases, there was a span of 18 bases. Germline CDR1 SGHAT, CDR2 FQNNGV. Here the CDR3 reads CASRNRGGDIYNEQFF. CDR3 in DNA: TGTGCCAGCAGGAATAGGGGTGGTGACATCTACAATGAGCAGTTCTTC.

This chain uses TRBV28 with TRBJ2-3, with D hard to call. V was pared by 1 base and J by 2 bases, with 4 bases between. The CDR3 loop spans 13 amino acids. CDR1 is MDHEN, CDR2 SYDVKM, per germline. CDR3 sequence reads: CASSLSYTDTQYF. CDR3 bases: TGTGCCAGCAGTTTATCGTACACAGATACGCAGTATTTT.

This chain uses TRBV27 with TRBJ1-4; D is perhaps TRBD1 (5 bases). CDR3 length equals 15 residues. Germline V CDR1 and CDR2: MNHEY, SMNVEV (reference sequence). V gave up 8 bases and J gave up 5 bases, with 18 bases separating them. CDR3 in amino acids: CASGASRVTNEKLFF. The CDR3 DNA is TGTGCCAGCGGGGCCTCGCGCGTAACGAATGAAAAACTGTTTTTT.